Below, one TCR beta chain is given with its context. The antigen this receptor binds is unknown. Base qualities are not at hand, and no much larger clone is one base apart. For TCR beta library preparation, roughly 2 micrograms of genomic DNA was extracted from cryopreserved PBMCs. Longitudinal blood samples from CLL patients on ibrutinib monotherapy underwent high-throughput TCR beta sequencing. The patients took part in an open-label, single-center phase 2 trial of ibrutinib monotherapy. The data originate from a study of cytotoxic CD8 clonotypes in ibrutinib-treated CLL (dated by TCRdb to the early 2020s). With regard to the full study: The cohort had eleven to twelve relapsed/refractory and approximately 14 treatment-naive patients; around 17 were IGHV unmutated. Responses were partial in around 25 patients and complete in 2; after median approximately 67 months follow-up, around 15 stayed in remission and approximately twelve progressed. Response samples were taken after a median of 12 months on treatment, ranging from roughly 6 to 36 months. On average, each sample yielded 255,043 productive templates and around 100,000 productive rearrangements. Longitudinal samples were obtainable from about 30% of the roughly 90 participants in the trial. Cryopreserved peripheral blood mononuclear cells were obtained prior to treatment, at the time of response, and at either disease progression or sustained remission. Results the study describes overall, beyond this receptor: Sampling times were not matched between sustained-remission and progressing patients, and lymph node repertoires were not studied. Public clonotypes were rare and either shrank or stayed stable during treatment, and the rise in clonality at ibrutinib response reflected expansion of private clonotypes. At baseline, clonality was higher than in age-matched healthy donors and showed a strong correlation with circulating CD8+ T-cell counts. An increase in clonality was observed at ibrutinib response, with clonality remaining stable during sustained remission and falling back toward baseline at progression.

The junction shows trimming of 1 base on V and 7 bases on J, plus 14 bases between the germline ends. Looking up the germline V gene yields CDR1 SGHVS and CDR2 FNYEAQ. The CDR3, cysteine through phenylalanine, is 16 amino acids long. Only the CDR3 part of the read is kept: 48 bases, read in frame from the first base. On a MiSeq, deep resolution sequencing aimed for a depth between 1 in 1 million and 1 in 200,000 T cells, with each clonotype covered 10x on average. The immunoSEQ hsTCRB Kit was used to generate TCR beta libraries. For the original study's pipeline: Data were analyzed with ImmunoSEQ Data Assistant and ImmunoSEQ Analyzer, with V, D and J genes assigned per IMGT definitions. Clonality was computed as one minus normalized Shannon entropy of productive rearrangement frequencies, ranging from 0 to 1. Public clonotype analysis was restricted to overrepresented clonotypes comprising at least 0.05% of each patient's repertoire. Thirteen repertoires from age-matched healthy donors, obtained from immuneACCESS, served as clonality controls. The clones in this table, taken by TCRdb from immuneACCESS, are in-frame only. Not every clone is retained; where verified, under half of the shortfall comes from an unresolved V gene, and the cause of the rest is unknown. That table supplies the V and J calls and clone size; D and trimming were determined from the DNA. For this sample the table gives tens of thousands of clones, of which approximately 69% were detected only once. In total, the top ten clones hold roughly 24% of the sample.

The chain is assembled from TRBV7-6 and TRBJ1-6, with no confidently assigned D gene. This TCR derives from a human donor with chronic lymphocytic leukemia. The starting material was PBMCs, obtained before ibrutinib treatment. CDR3 protein: CASSLEVGELNSPLHF. The DNA is as follows: TGTGCCAGCAGCTTAGAGGTTGGAGAGTTGAATTCACCCCTCCACTTT.